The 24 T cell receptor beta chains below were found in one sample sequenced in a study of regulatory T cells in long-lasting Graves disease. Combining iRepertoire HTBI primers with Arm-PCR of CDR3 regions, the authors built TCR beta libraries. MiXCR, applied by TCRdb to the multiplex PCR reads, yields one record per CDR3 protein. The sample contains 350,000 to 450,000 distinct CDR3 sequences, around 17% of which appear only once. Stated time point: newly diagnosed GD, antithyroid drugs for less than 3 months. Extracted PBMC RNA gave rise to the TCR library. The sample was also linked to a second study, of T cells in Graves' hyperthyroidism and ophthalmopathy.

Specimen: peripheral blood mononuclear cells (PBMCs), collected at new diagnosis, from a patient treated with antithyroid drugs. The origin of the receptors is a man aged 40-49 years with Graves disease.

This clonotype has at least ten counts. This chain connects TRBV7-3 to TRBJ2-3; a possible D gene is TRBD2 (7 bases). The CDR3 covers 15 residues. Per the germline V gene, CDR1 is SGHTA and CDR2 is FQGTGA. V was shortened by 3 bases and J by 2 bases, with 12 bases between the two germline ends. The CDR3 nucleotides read TGTGCCAGCAGCTTCGGCGGGGGCGACACAGATACGCAGTATTTT. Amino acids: CASSFGGGDTDTQYF.

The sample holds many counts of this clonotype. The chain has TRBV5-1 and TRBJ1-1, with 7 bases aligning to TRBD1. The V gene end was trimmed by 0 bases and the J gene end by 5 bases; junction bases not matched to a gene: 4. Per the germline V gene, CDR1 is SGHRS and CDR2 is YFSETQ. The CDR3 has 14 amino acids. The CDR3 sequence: CASSLEGAGTEAFF. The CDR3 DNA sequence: TGCGCCAGCAGCTTGGAGGGGGCCGGAACTGAAGCTTTCTTT.

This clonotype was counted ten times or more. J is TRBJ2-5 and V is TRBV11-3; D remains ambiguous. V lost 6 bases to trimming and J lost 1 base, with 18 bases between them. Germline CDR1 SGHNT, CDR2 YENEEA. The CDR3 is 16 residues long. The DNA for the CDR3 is TGTGCCAGCAGTAGGCTCCGACGGAACCCCCAAGAGACCCAGTACTTC. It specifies CASSRLRRNPQETQYF.

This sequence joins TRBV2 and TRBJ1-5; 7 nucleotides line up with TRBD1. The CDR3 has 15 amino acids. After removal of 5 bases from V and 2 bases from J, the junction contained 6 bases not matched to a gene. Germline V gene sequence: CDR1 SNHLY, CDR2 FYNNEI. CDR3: CASSSDRVGNQPQHF. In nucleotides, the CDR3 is TGTGCCAGCAGTTCCGACAGGGTCGGCAATCAGCCCCAGCATTTT.

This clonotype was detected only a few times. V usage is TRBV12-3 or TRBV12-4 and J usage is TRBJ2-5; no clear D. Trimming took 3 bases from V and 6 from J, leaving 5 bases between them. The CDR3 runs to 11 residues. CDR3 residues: CASSLMKTQYF. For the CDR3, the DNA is TGTGCCAGCAGTTTGATGAAGACCCAGTACTTC.

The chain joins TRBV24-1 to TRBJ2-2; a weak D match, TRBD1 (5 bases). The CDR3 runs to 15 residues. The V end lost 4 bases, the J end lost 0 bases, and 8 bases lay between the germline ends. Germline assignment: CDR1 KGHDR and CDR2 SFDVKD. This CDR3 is CATSEDNTNTGELFF. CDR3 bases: TGTGCCACCAGTGAGGACAATACGAACACCGGGGAGCTGTTTTTT.

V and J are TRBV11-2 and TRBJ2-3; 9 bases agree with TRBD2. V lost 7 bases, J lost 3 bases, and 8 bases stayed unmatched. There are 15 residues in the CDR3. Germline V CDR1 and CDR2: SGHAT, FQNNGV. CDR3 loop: CASTIARGGTDTQYF. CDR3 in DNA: TGTGCCAGCACCATCGCGCGGGGGGGGACAGATACGCAGTATTTT.

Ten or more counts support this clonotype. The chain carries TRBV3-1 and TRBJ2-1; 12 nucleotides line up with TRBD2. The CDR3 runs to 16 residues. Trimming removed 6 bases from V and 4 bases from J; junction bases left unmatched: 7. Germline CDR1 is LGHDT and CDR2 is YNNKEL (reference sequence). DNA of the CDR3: TGTGCCAGCAGACTGAAACTAGCGGGGGGATACAATGAGCAGTTCTTC. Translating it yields CASRLKLAGGYNEQFF.

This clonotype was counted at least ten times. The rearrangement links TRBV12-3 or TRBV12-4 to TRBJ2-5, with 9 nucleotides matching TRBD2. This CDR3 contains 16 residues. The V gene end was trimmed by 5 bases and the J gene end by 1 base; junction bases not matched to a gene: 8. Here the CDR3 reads CASSLRTSETQETQYF. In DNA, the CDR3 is TGTGCCAGCAGTCTGCGGACTAGCGAGACCCAAGAGACCCAGTACTTC.

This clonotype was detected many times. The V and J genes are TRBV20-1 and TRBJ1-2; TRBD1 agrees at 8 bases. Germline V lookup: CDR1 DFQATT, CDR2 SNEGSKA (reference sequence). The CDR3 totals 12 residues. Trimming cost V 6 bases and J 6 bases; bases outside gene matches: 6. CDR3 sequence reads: CSAEDRADGYTF. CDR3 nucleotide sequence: TGCAGTGCAGAGGACAGGGCCGATGGCTACACCTTC.

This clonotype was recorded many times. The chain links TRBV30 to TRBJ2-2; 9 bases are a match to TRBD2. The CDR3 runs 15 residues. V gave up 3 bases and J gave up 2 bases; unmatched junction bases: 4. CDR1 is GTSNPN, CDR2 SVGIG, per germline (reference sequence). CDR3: CAWSRGTSNTGELFF. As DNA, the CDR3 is TGTGCCTGGAGCCGAGGGACTAGCAACACCGGGGAGCTGTTTTTT.

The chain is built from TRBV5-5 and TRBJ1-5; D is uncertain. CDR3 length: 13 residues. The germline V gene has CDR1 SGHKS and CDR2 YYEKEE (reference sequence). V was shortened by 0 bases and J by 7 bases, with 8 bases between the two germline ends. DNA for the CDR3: TGTGCCAGCAGCTTGGTACCGGCCCAGCCCCAGCATTTT. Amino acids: CASSLVPAQPQHF.

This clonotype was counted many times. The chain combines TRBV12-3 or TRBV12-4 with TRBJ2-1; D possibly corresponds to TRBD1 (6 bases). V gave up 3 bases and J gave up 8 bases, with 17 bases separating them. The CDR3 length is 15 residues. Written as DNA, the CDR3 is TGTGCCAGCAGTTTTAGAGGGGGAGTGTGGGATGAGCAGTTCTTC. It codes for CASSFRGGVWDEQFF.

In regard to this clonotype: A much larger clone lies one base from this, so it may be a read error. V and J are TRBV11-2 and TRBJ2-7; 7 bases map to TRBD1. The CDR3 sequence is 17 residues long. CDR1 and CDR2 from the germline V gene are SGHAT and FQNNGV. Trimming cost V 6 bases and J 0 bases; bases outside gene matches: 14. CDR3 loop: CASRPIQRTGISYEQYF. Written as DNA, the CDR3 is TGTGCCAGCAGACCAATCCAGAGGACAGGAATCTCCTACGAGCAGTACTTC.

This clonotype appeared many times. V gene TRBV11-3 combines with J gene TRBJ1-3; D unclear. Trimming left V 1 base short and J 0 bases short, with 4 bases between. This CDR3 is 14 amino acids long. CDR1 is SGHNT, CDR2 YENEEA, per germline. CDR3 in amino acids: CASSLGSSGNTIYF. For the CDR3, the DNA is TGTGCCAGCAGCTTAGGGAGCTCTGGAAACACCATATATTTT.

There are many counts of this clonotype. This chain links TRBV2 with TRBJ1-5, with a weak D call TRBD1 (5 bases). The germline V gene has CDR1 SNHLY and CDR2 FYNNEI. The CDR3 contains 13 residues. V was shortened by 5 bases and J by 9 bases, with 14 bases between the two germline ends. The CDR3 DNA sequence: TGTGCCAGCAGTAAGGGCCAGCAGGGGCCCCAGCATTTT. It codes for CASSKGQQGPQHF.

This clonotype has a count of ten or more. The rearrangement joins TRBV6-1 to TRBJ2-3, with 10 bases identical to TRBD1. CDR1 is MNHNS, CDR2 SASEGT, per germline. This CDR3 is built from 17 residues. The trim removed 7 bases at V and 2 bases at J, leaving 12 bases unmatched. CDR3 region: CASMRGDRGLFTDTQYF. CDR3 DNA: TGTGCCAGCATGAGGGGTGACAGGGGGCTATTCACAGATACGCAGTATTTT.

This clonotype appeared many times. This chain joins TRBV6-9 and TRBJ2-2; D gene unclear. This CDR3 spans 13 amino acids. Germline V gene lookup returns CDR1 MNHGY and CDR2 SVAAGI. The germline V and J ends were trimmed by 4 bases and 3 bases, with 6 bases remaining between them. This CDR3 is CASSSGHTGELFF. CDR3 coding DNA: TGTGCCAGCAGTTCCGGACACACCGGGGAGCTGTTTTTT.

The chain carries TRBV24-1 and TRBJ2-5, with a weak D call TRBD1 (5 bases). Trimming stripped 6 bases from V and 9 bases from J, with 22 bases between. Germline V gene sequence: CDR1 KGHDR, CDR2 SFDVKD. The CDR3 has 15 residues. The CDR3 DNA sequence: TGTGCCACCAGTCCAGGGCTTAATTTGGACGCCGCCCAGTACTTC. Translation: CATSPGLNLDAAQYF.

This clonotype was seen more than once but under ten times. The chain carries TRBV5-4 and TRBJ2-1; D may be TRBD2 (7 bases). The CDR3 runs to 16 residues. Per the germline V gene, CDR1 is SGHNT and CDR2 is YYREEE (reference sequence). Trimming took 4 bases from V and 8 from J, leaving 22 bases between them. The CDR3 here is CASSPAPGGRGYEQFF. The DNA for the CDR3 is TGTGCCAGCAGCCCGGCTCCGGGGGGCCGGGGTTATGAGCAGTTCTTC.

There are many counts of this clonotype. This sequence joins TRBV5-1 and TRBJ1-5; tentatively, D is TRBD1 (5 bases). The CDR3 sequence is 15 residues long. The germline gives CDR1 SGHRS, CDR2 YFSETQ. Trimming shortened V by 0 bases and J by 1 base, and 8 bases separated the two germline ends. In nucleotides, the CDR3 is TGCGCCAGCAGCTTGGCCCCAGGGAGCAATCAGCCCCAGCATTTT. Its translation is CASSLAPGSNQPQHF.

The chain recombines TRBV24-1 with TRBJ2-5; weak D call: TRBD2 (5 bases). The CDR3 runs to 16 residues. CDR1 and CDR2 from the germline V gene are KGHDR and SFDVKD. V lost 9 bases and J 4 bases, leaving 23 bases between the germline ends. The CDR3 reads CATASTGIGGGETQYF. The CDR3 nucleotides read TGTGCCACCGCATCCACCGGGATAGGAGGCGGAGAGACCCAGTACTTC.

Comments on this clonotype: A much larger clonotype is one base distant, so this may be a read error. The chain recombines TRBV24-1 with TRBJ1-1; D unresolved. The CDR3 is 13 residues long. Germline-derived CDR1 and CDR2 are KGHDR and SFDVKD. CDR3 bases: TGTGTCACCAGTGATTTTGCAGGAGTTGAAGCTTTCTTT. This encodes CVTSDFAGVEAFF.

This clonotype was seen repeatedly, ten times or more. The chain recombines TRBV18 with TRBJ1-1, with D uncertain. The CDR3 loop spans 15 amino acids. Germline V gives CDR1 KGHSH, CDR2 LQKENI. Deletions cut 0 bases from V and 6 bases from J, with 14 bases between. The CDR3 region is CASSPPSLRGAEAFF. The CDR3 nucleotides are TGTGCCAGCTCACCACCGAGTCTTCGCGGTGCTGAAGCTTTCTTT. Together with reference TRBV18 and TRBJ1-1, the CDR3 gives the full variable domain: NAGVMQNPRHLVRRRGQEARLRCSPMKGHSHVYWYRQLPEEGLKFMVYLQKENIIDESGMPKERFSAEFPKEGPSILRIQQVVRGDSAAYFCASSPPSLRGAEAFFGQGTRLTVV.